This T cell receptor (beta chain) is drawn from a study of T cell repertoires in cytomegalovirus infection. On this clonotype itself: Its antigen remains unknown.

General study points: Cumulative frequency of public TCR beta families picked out carriers of CMV plus the relevant HLA.

TCRdb re-analysed the reads in MiXCR, keeping a single row per CDR3 protein. Of about 120,000 distinct CDR3 sequences in the sample, around 30% are singletons; the top ten hold around two fifths. The source material was CD8+ T cells from cultured PBMCs, sampled from culture after CMV antigen stimulation. The sequence came from a human donor in good health (CMV status not recorded). Some clones in this sample may be carry-over from other donors' samples.

This chain's CDR3 is CASSLRGHSANTIYF. The DNA for the CDR3 is TGTGCCAGCAGTTTACGGGGTCATTCGGCAAACACCATATATTTT. The chain links TRBV27 to TRBJ1-3, with no clear D. The CDR3 totals 15 residues. Trimming cost V 2 bases and J 6 bases, with 14 bases left between them. The germline gives CDR1 MNHEY, CDR2 SMNVEV (reference sequence).